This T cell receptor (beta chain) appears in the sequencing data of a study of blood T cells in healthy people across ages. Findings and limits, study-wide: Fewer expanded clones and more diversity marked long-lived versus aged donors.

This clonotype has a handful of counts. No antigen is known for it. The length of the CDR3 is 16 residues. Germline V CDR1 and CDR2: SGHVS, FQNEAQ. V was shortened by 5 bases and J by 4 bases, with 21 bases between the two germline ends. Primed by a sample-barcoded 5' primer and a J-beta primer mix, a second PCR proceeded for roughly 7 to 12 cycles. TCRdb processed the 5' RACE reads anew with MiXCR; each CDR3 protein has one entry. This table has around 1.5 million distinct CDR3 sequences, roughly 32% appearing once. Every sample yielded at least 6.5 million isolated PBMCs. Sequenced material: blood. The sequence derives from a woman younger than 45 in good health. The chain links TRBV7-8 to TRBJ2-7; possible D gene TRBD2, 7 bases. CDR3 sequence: CASSPPGGRGEYEQYF. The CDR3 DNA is TGTGCCAGCAGCCCCCCCGGGGGGCGGGGTGAATACGAGCAGTACTTC.